This TCR beta chain is from a study of T cell responses to AZD1222 COVID-19 vaccine. V was cut by 1 base and J by 1 base, with 4 bases left in between. In germline, CDR1 is KGHSH, CDR2 LQKENI. The CDR3 runs to 13 residues. Regarding this clone: Its cognate antigen is unknown.

Study conclusions and caveats: Variant regions that are unmutated are reportedly the target of nearly half of spike-specific TCRs. The donor cohort was predominantly white British with a female majority, and clonal diversity may have been underestimated.

Sequenced by immunoSEQ multiplex PCR; TCRdb stores in-frame clones only, minus some. The sample shows tens of thousands of clones, 80% to 95% of them seen only once. The sequences come from peripheral blood, collected 28 days after the second AZD1222 dose. The genes are TRBV18 and TRBJ1-2; the D is unclear. The TCR was taken from an adult who received the AZD1222 COVID-19 vaccine. As DNA, the CDR3 is TGTGCCAGCTCACCACAGGATAACTATGGCTACACCTTC. Its translation is CASSPQDNYGYTF.